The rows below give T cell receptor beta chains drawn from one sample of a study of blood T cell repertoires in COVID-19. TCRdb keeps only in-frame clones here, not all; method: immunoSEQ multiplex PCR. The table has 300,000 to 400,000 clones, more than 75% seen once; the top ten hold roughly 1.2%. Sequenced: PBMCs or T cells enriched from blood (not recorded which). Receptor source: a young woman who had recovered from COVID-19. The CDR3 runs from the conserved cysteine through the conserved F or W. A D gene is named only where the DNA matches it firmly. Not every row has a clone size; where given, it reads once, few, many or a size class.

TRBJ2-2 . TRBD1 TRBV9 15 CASTRQGTGTGELFF TGTGCCAGCACTAGACAGGGGACAGGCACCGGGGAGCTGTTTTTT
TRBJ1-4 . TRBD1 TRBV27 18 CASSSGQGSDLTHEKLFF TGTGCCAGCAGTTCCGGACAGGGTAGCGATTTGACCCATGAAAAACTGTTTTTT
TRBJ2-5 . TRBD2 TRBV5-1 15 CASSIGRGLGETQYF TGCGCCAGCAGCATTGGGAGGGGCCTAGGGGAGACCCAGTACTTC
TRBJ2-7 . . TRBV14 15 CASSRYRVFSYEQYF TGTGCCAGCAGCCGCTACAGGGTATTTTCCTACGAGCAGTACTTC
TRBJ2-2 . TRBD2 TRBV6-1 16 CASSEALAGITGELFF TGTGCCAGCAGTGAAGCGCTAGCGGGGATCACCGGGGAGCTGTTTTTT
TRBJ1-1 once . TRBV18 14 CASSPSKGGTEAFF TGTGCCAGCTCACCATCAAAGGGAGGAACTGAAGCTTTCTTT
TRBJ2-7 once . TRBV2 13 CASSATGTYEQYF TGTGCCAGCAGTGCGACTGGAACCTACGAGCAGTACTTC
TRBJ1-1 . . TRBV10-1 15 CAREGAGALNTEAFF TGCGCCAGAGAGGGTGCGGGGGCCCTGAACACTGAAGCTTTCTTT
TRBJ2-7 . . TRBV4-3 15 CASSQETGVLYEQYF TGCGCCAGCAGCCAAGAAACAGGCGTCCTCTACGAGCAGTACTTC
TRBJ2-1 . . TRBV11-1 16 CASSPWGVNSYNEQFF TGTGCCAGCAGCCCGTGGGGGGTCAACTCCTACAATGAGCAGTTCTTC
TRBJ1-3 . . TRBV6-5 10 CVSLGDTIYF TGTGTCTCATTAGGGGACACCATATATTTT
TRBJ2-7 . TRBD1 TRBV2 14 CASFWGTDFDEQYF TGTGCCAGCTTTTGGGGGACAGATTTCGACGAGCAGTACTTC
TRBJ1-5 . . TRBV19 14 CASSVPGYGQPQHF TGTGCCAGTAGTGTTCCGGGTTACGGTCAGCCCCAGCATTTT
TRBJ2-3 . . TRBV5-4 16 CASSFGSGGGPDTQYF TGTGCCAGCAGCTTTGGTTCAGGGGGAGGACCAGATACGCAGTATTTT
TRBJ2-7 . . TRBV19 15 CASSIDFLSPLEQYF TGTGCCAGTAGTATAGACTTCCTTTCCCCCCTCGAGCAGTACTTC
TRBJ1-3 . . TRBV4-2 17 CASSQELTVRSGNTIYF TGTGCCAGCAGCCAAGAGCTCACAGTCCGCTCTGGAAACACCATATATTTT
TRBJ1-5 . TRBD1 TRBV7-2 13 CASRGTGDQPQHF TGTGCCAGCAGGGGGACAGGGGATCAGCCCCAGCATTTT
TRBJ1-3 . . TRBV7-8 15 CASSPRTGAGNTIYF TGTGCCAGCAGCCCCCGGACGGGGGCTGGAAACACCATATATTTT
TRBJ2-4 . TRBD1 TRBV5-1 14 CASSLRTGGDIQYF TGCGCCAGCAGCTTAAGGACAGGGGGCGACATTCAGTACTTC
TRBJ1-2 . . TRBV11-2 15 CASSHIPAGNYGYTF TGTGCCAGCAGCCATATTCCCGCGGGGAACTATGGCTACACCTTC
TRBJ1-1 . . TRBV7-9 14 CASSLQQGDTEAFF TGTGCCAGCAGCTTACAACAGGGTGACACTGAAGCTTTCTTT
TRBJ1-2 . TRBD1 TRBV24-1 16 CATSDQGQGAGWVYTF TGTGCCACCAGTGATCAGGGACAGGGGGCCGGTTGGGTTTACACCTTC
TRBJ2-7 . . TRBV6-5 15 CASSSPRTYFYEQYF TGTGCCAGCAGTTCCCCTCGGACTTACTTTTACGAGCAGTACTTC
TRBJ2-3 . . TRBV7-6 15 CASSFDGGVTDTQYF TGTGCCAGCAGCTTTGATGGCGGGGTCACAGATACGCAGTATTTT
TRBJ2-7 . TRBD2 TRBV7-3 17 CASSSPELAGGPYEQYF TGTGCCAGCAGCTCCCCGGAACTAGCGGGGGGGCCCTACGAGCAGTACTTC
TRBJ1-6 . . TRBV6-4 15 CAIMTVYSYNSPLHF TGTGCCATAATGACAGTGTACTCCTATAATTCACCCCTCCACTTT
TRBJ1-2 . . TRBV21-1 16 CASSKKWDRGTYGYTF TGTGCCAGCAGCAAAAAATGGGACAGGGGGACCTATGGCTACACCTTC
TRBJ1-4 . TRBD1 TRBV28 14 CASSQTGVDEKLFF TGTGCCAGCAGCCAGACAGGGGTCGACGAAAAACTGTTTTTT
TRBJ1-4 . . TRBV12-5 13 CASGLVRNEKLFF TGTGCTAGTGGTTTGGTGAGAAATGAAAAACTGTTTTTT
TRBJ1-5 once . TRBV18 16 CASSPTNRVEGQPQHF TGTGCCAGCTCACCGACGAATAGAGTAGAGGGACAGCCCCAGCATTTT
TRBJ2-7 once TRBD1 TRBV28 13 CASSYRDSDEQYF TGTGCCAGCAGCTACCGGGACAGCGACGAGCAGTACTTC
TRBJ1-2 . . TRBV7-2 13 CASSALPDRSYTF TGTGCCAGCAGCGCACTACCCGACAGGAGCTACACCTTC
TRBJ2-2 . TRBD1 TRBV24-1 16 CATSDVRGLLTGELFF TGTGCCACCAGTGATGTCAGGGGGCTATTGACCGGGGAGCTGTTTTTT
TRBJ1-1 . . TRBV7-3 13 CASRDGGDTEAFF TGTGCCAGCAGAGATGGAGGGGACACTGAAGCTTTCTTT
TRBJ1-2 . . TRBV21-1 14 CASSKPQGNYGYTF TGTGCCAGCAGCAAACCCCAGGGGAACTATGGCTACACCTTC
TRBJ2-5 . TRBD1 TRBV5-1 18 CASSSHVPGQDRGETQYF TGCGCCAGCAGCTCACACGTCCCGGGACAGGACCGGGGGGAGACCCAGTACTTC
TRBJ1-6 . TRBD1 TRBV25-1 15 CASSEGDRGWSPLHF TGTGCCAGCAGTGAAGGGGACAGGGGGTGGTCACCCCTCCACTTT